Each of the 3 T cell receptor beta chains below was sequenced from the same sample in a study of Ad26.COV2.S vaccination and SARS-CoV-2 variants. The sample's treatment: around 19 received Ad26.COV2.S at low or high dose, single or two shots; 5 received placebo; per-sample allocation not given. The samples were gathered on day 63 after the first injection of vaccine or placebo. Profiled with immunoSEQ multiplex PCR; TCRdb holds only in-frame clones, not every one. The table has about 320,000 clones, around four fifths seen once. Sequencing used peripheral blood, obtained in a trial of Ad26.COV2.S vaccine versus placebo. These TCRs come from a person between 18 and 60 years old who received the Ad26.COV2.S COVID-19 vaccine or a placebo.

In its sample, this clone was seen once. The chain combines TRBV28 with TRBJ2-3; D assignment may be TRBD1 or TRBD2 (5 bases each). The CDR3 is made up of 15 amino acids. CDR1 MDHEN and CDR2 SYDVKM come from the germline V gene. Trimming took 2 bases from V and 4 from J, leaving 13 bases between them. This CDR3 reads CASSLGTPGADTQYF. The CDR3 DNA reads as TGTGCCAGCAGTTTAGGGACCCCCGGGGCAGATACGCAGTATTTT. Complete variable domain (other parts from reference TRBV28 and TRBJ2-3): DVKVTQSSRYLVKRTGEKVFLECVQDMDHENMFWYRQDPGLGLRLIYFSYDVKMKEKGDIPEGYSVSREKKERFSLILESASTNQTSMYLCASSLGTPGADTQYFGPGTRLTVL.

This clone was seen more than once but under ten times. This chain joins TRBV5-1 and TRBJ1-6; D is perhaps TRBD1 (6 bases). Trimming stripped 1 base from V and 10 bases from J, with 21 bases between. Germline CDR1 and CDR2: SGHRS and YFSETQ. The CDR3 totals 17 residues. The CDR3 spells CASSLQAAVEGGSPLHF. CDR3 nucleotides: TGCGCCAGCAGCTTGCAGGCGGCGGTGGAGGGGGGCTCACCCCTCCACTTT.

The J gene is TRBJ2-3, the V gene TRBV6-1; D is uncertain. CDR3 size: 15 residues. The V end was cut by 2 bases, the J end by 1 base, with 10 bases between. Germline V gene lookup returns CDR1 MNHNS and CDR2 SASEGT. The DNA for the CDR3 is TGTGCCAGCAGTGAAATGGGCGCACGCACAGATACGCAGTATTTT. Encoded protein: CASSEMGARTDTQYF.